This T cell receptor beta chain was identified during a study of OX40 agonist ivuxolimab in advanced cancers. Study-level background: A partial response was reached by three patients: one with hepatocellular carcinoma and two with cutaneous melanoma.

Comment on this clone: What it binds is unknown.

Autoimmune disease history or systemic immunosuppression led to patients being barred. Study results and caveats: CD4+ and CD8+ blood T cells expanded clonally by week 6 at 0.1 to 3.0 mg/kg. The average count of expanded clones was higher among CD8+ T cells than among CD4+.

TCRdb keeps only in-frame clones here, not all; method: immunoSEQ multiplex PCR. The data show roughly 21,000 clones, around nine tenths seen once. This CDR3 has 16 amino acids. V dropped 5 bases and J dropped 0 bases, with 14 bases sitting between them. CDR1 and CDR2 (germline): MNHEY, SMNVEV (reference sequence). The origin of this receptor is an adult with an advanced solid tumor such as melanoma, head and neck, liver or kidney cancer. This rearrangement joins TRBV27 to TRBJ1-3; D might be TRBD1 (5 bases). Sequenced here: CD4+ or CD8+ T cells sorted from blood, sampled in a trial of the OX40 agonist ivuxolimab. Written as DNA, the CDR3 is TGTGCCAGCAGTCGGGGGGACGTCGGCTCTGGAAACACCATATATTTT. It is translated as CASSRGDVGSGNTIYF.